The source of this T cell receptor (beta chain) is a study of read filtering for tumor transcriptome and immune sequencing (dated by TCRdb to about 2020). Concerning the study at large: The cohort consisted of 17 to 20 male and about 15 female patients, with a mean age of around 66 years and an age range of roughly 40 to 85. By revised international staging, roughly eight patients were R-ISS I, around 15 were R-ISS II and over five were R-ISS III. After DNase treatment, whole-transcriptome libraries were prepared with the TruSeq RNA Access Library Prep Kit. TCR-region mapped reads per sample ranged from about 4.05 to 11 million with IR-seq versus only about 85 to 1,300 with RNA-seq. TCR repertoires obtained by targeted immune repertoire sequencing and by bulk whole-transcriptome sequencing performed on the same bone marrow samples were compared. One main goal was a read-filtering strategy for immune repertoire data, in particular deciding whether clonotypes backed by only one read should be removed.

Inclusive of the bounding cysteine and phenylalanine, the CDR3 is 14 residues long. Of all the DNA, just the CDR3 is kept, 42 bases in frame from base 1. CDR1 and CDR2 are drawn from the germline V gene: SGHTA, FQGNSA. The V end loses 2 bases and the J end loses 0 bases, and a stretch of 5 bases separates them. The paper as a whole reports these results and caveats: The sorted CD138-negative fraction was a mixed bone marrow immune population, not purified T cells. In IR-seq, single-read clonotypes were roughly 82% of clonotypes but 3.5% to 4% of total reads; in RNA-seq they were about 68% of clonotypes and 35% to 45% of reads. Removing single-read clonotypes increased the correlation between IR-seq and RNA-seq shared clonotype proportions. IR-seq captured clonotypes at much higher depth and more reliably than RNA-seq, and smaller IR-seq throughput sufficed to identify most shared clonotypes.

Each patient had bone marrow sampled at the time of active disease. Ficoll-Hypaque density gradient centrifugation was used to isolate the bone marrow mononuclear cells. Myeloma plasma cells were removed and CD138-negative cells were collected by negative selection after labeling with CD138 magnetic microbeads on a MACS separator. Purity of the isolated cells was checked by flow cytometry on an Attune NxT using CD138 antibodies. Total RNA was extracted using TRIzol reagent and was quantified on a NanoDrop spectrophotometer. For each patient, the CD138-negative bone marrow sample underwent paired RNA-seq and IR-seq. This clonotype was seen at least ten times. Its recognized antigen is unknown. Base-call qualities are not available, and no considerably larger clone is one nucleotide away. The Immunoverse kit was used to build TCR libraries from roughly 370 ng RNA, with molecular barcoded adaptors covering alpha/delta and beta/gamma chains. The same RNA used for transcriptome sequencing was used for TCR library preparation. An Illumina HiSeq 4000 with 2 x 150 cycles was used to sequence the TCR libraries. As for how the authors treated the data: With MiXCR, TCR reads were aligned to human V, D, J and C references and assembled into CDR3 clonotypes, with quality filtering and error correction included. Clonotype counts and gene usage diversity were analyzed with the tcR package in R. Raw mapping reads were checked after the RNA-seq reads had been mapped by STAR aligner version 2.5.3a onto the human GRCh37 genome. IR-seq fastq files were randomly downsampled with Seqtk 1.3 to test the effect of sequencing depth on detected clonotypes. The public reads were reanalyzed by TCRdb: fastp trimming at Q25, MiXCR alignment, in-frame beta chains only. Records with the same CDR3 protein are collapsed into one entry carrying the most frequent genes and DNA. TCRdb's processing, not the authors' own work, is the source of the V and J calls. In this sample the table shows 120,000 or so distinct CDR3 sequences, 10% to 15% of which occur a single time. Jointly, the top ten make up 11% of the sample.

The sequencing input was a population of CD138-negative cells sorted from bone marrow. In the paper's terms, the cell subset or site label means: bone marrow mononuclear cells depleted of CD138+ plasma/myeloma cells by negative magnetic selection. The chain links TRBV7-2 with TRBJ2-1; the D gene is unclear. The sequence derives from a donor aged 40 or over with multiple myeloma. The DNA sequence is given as TGTGCCAGCAGCTTATTCGGCTCCTACAATGAGCAGTTCTTC. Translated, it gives CASSLFGSYNEQFF. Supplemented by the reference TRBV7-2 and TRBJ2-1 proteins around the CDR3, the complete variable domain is GAGVSQSPSNKVTEKGKDVELRCDPISGHTALYWYRQSLGQGLEFLIYFQGNSAPDKSGLPSDRFSAERTGGSVSTLTIQRTQQEDSAVYLCASSLFGSYNEQFFGPGTRLTVL.